This T cell receptor (beta chain) stems from a study of T cell responses to AZD1222 COVID-19 vaccine. Overall study results and limits: All repertoire sampling was performed exclusively after the peak T cell response. Females made up more of the donors, who were largely white British, and clonal diversity may have come out too low. Spike-specific TCR breadth and depth both grew after two AZD1222 doses. With dominance at 160-218 and 743-854, vaccine-associated CD4 TCRs spanned spike.

Clones were sequenced by immunoSEQ multiplex PCR, and TCRdb holds only the in-frame ones, with some missing. In the table there are some 120,000 clones, less than 95% of which are singletons. A word on this clone: Its matching antigen is unknown.

Germline V gene sequence: CDR1 KGHSH, CDR2 LQKENI. CDR3 size: 15 residues. V was clipped by 6 bases and J by 2 bases, with 15 bases between them. Source: peripheral blood, taken on day 0 of AZD1222 vaccination. This receptor was taken from an adult in good health. This chain joins TRBV18 and TRBJ2-3, with a weak D call TRBD1 (6 bases). The CDR3 loop is CASSPGETVTDTQYF. As DNA, the CDR3 is TGTGCCAGCTCTCCAGGGGAGACGGTCACAGATACGCAGTATTTT.